A selection of T cell receptor beta chains follows, all from one sample in a study of blood T cell repertoires in COVID-19. TCRdb's table, derived via immunoSEQ multiplex PCR, lists solely in-frame clones and lacks some. This sample has about 250,000 clones, with around 89% found just once. What was sequenced was PBMCs or T cells enriched from blood (not recorded which). The receptors here all came from a woman aged 18-35 years who had recovered from COVID-19. CDR3s include the opening cysteine and the closing phenylalanine or tryptophan. D genes are given only for firm matches. A clone size is listed for some rows: how often the clone was seen (once, few, many), or a class if it is expanded.

J	V	D	size	length	DNA	CDR3
TRBJ2-7	TRBV5-4	.	.	13	TGTGCCAGCAGCTTGTCCCGGTCCTACGAGCAGTACTTC	CASSLSRSYEQYF
TRBJ1-4	TRBV7-8	.	once	14	TGTGCCAGCAGCTTTTCGGGTATCGATGAAAAACTGTTTTTT	CASSFSGIDEKLFF
TRBJ1-6	TRBV3-1/TRBV3-2	.	.	15	TGTGCCAGCAGCCAAGATCGTCGCAGGTTGACACCCCTCCACTTT	CASSQDRRRLTPLHF
TRBJ2-7	TRBV5-1	TRBD2	.	15	TGCGCCAGCAGCTTAACTAGCGGGGGGGCCTACGAGCAGTACTTC	CASSLTSGGAYEQYF
TRBJ2-3	TRBV5-5	.	.	14	TGTGCCAGCATCGTAGGACAGATCACAGATACGCAGTATTTT	CASIVGQITDTQYF
TRBJ1-2	TRBV7-9	.	.	13	TGTGCCAGCAGCTTAGGTCTCAACTATGGCTACACCTTC	CASSLGLNYGYTF
TRBJ2-1	TRBV24-1	TRBD1	.	16	TGTGCCACCAGTGACCACAGCAGGGGGAGCGACAATGAGCAGTTCTTC	CATSDHSRGSDNEQFF
TRBJ1-6	TRBV11-2	.	.	14	TGTGCCAGCAGCTCACCCCGGGGTCATTCACCCCTCCACTTT	CASSSPRGHSPLHF
TRBJ2-1	TRBV5-4	TRBD2	.	14	TGTGCCAGCAGCTTGGCGCTAGCGGGAAATGAGCAGTTCTTC	CASSLALAGNEQFF
TRBJ2-7	TRBV10-3	TRBD1	once	14	TGTGCCATCAGTGGGACAGGGTTAACCTACGAGCAGTACTTC	CAISGTGLTYEQYF
TRBJ2-7	TRBV10-1	.	.	14	TGCGCCAGCAGTTCGGACAGTAGCTCCTACGAGCAGTACTTC	CASSSDSSSYEQYF
TRBJ2-1	TRBV6-9	TRBD2	.	18	TGTGCCAGCGTTGGTGACCCCCGGCAGAGCGGGGGGGACAATGAGCAGTTCTTC	CASVGDPRQSGGDNEQFF
TRBJ1-1	TRBV5-1	.	.	13	TGCGCCAGCAGCTTTCATAGGAACACTGAAGCTTTCTTT	CASSFHRNTEAFF
TRBJ1-2	TRBV29-1	TRBD1	once	14	TGCAGCGTTGAAGACCGGGACAGATATTATGGCTACACCTTC	CSVEDRDRYYGYTF
TRBJ1-1	TRBV29-1	.	once	15	TGCAGCGTTGGGGACAACAGGCTTATGAACACTGAAGCTTTCTTT	CSVGDNRLMNTEAFF
TRBJ1-1	TRBV19	.	few	15	TGTGCCAGTAGTAGACCTGGGACACCAAACACTGAAGCTTTCTTT	CASSRPGTPNTEAFF
TRBJ2-1	TRBV7-9	TRBD2	.	15	TGTGCCAGCAGCTTAGGTAGCGGGGGGCGGGATGAGCAGTTCTTC	CASSLGSGGRDEQFF
TRBJ1-6	TRBV5-6	.	.	17	TGTGCCAGCAGCTTGGCATCCGGGAGCTCCTATAATTCACCCCTCCACTTT	CASSLASGSSYNSPLHF
TRBJ1-2	TRBV18	TRBD1	.	14	TGTGCCAGCTCACCATCCCAGGGGGCGGATGGCTACACCTTC	CASSPSQGADGYTF
TRBJ2-7	TRBV3-1/TRBV3-2	TRBD1	.	14	TGTGCCAGCAGCGCCCGACAGGGGAACTACGAGCAGTACTTC	CASSARQGNYEQYF
TRBJ1-2	TRBV7-9	TRBD1	.	15	TGTGCCAGCACCTTGGAGGGGGCCAGTAGCTATGGCTACACCTTC	CASTLEGASSYGYTF
TRBJ2-7	TRBV6-5	.	.	15	TGTGCCAGCAGTTACGGGTTTATGGGGGGTTACGAGCAGTACTTC	CASSYGFMGGYEQYF
TRBJ2-7	TRBV11-2	.	.	12	TGTGCCAGCAGCTCACAGGGCGGCGAGCAGTACTTC	CASSSQGGEQYF
TRBJ1-1	TRBV5-5	.	.	15	TGTGCCAGCAGCTTGTTTTTACAGATGAACACTGAAGCTTTCTTT	CASSLFLQMNTEAFF
TRBJ1-2	TRBV7-2	.	once	12	TGTGCCAGCAGCACCGAGGGATATGGCTACACCTTC	CASSTEGYGYTF
TRBJ2-4	TRBV2	TRBD1	.	15	TGTGCCAGCAAAGGGACAGGGGAGGTCAAAAACATTCAGTACTTC	CASKGTGEVKNIQYF
TRBJ2-3	TRBV29-1	TRBD2	few	13	TGCAGCGTTGGCGGGGGGACCACAGATACGCAGTATTTT	CSVGGGTTDTQYF
TRBJ1-2	TRBV2	TRBD1	.	17	TGTGCCAGCAGTGAACCGGACAGGGTCTTTGGTAGGGTGGGCTACACCTTC	CASSEPDRVFGRVGYTF
TRBJ2-2	TRBV27	.	once	12	TGTGCCAGCAGCCCCATCACCGGGGAGCTGTTTTTT	CASSPITGELFF
TRBJ2-3	TRBV19	TRBD2	once	20	TGTGCCAGTAGTGCCCCCTGGACTAGCGGGGGGGCCATGAGCACAGATACGCAGTATTTT	CASSAPWTSGGAMSTDTQYF
TRBJ1-1	TRBV5-4	.	.	14	TGTGCCAGCAGCTTGGATACGGGGAGGACTGAAGCTTTCTTT	CASSLDTGRTEAFF
TRBJ1-5	TRBV19	.	.	15	TGTGCCAGTAGTATAAACAGGGCCCTCAATCAGCCCCAGCATTTT	CASSINRALNQPQHF
TRBJ1-1	TRBV6-1	TRBD1	once	15	TGTGCCAGCAGTGAAGGAACAGGGGGCGTCACTGAAGCTTTCTTT	CASSEGTGGVTEAFF
TRBJ2-5	TRBV5-6	.	.	15	TGTGCCAGCAGCTTGGCCTTGGGGGCGGGAGAGACCCAGTACTTC	CASSLALGAGETQYF
TRBJ2-1	TRBV4-1	.	.	12	TGCGCCAGCAGCCAGCAGTACAATGAGCAGTTCTTC	CASSQQYNEQFF